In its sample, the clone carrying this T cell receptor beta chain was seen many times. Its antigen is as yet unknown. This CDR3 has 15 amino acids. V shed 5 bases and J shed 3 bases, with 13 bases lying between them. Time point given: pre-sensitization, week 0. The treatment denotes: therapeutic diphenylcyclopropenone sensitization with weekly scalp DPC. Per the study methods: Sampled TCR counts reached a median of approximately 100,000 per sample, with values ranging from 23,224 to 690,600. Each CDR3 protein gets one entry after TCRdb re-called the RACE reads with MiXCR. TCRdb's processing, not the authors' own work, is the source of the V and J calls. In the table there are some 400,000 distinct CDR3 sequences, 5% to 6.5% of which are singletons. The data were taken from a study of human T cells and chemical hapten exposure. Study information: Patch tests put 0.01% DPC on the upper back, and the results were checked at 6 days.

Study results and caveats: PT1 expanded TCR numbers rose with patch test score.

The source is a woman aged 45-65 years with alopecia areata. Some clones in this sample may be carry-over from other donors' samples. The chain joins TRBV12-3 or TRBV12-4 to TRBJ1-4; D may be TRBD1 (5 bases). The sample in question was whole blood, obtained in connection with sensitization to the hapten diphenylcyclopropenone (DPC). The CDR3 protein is CASSPVAGPNEKLFF. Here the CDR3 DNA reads TGTGCCAGCAGTCCGGTGGCAGGGCCTAATGAAAAACTGTTTTTT.